The sequence of this T cell receptor (beta chain) was determined in a study of OX40 agonist ivuxolimab in advanced cancers. Trimming stripped 8 bases from V and 7 bases from J, with 18 bases between. CDR3 size: 13 residues. CDR1 is SGHTA and CDR2 is FQGNSA in the germline V gene. General study results and limits: Among expanded peripheral T cells, antigen specificity went undetermined. Averaging showed that CD8+ T cells had more expanded clones than CD4+ did.

With regard to this clone: The target antigen is unknown.

Profiling relied on immunoSEQ multiplex PCR, and the TCRdb table lists in-frame clones only, not all of them. The sample has under 30,000 clones; about 85% are singletons. The rearrangement joins TRBV7-2 to TRBJ2-7; D may correspond to TRBD1 or TRBD2 (6 bases each). The source is an adult with an advanced solid tumor such as melanoma, head and neck, liver or kidney cancer. The material sequenced was CD4+ or CD8+ T cells sorted from blood, taken in a trial of the OX40 agonist ivuxolimab. CDR3 in DNA: TGTGCCAGCGGAGGGGGTCGAGGGGAAGAGCAGTACTTC. It yields the protein CASGGGRGEEQYF. Combining the CDR3 with reference TRBV7-2 and TRBJ2-7 gives the whole variable domain GAGVSQSPSNKVTEKGKDVELRCDPISGHTALYWYRQSLGQGLEFLIYFQGNSAPDKSGLPSDRFSAERTGGSVSTLTIQRTQQEDSAVYLCASGGGRGEEQYFGPGTRLTVT.